The source of this T cell receptor (beta chain) is a study of cytomegalovirus exposure and HLA in healthy donors. Study background: Of more than 350 genotyped donors, around 84% clustered with self-reported Caucasian donors.

The study ran its PCR with 60 Vbeta and 13 Jbeta primers. TCRdb's table, derived via immunoSEQ multiplex PCR, lists solely in-frame clones and lacks some. The sample contains some 200,000 clones, 55% to 75% of which appear only once. This clone was counted only a few times. What it recognizes is unknown. The study's findings and limits: The listing of 150 or so TCR beta chains classed them as cytomegalovirus-associated. A later analysis linked a missense variant in DCLRE1C to the trimming of TCR beta V and J genes.

This receptor was taken from a middle-aged man in good health and CMV-seropositive. The source material was PBMCs.

The CDR3 loop reads CASSHPGTAFYEQYF. CDR3 DNA sequence: TGTGCCAGCAGCCATCCCGGGACAGCATTCTACGAGCAGTACTTC. The chain recombines TRBV4-2 with TRBJ2-7; TRBD1 agrees at 7 bases. V was pared by 3 bases and J by 3 bases, with 8 bases of the junction left unmatched. The germline V gene has CDR1 LGHNA and CDR2 YNFKEQ. The CDR3 has 15 residues.